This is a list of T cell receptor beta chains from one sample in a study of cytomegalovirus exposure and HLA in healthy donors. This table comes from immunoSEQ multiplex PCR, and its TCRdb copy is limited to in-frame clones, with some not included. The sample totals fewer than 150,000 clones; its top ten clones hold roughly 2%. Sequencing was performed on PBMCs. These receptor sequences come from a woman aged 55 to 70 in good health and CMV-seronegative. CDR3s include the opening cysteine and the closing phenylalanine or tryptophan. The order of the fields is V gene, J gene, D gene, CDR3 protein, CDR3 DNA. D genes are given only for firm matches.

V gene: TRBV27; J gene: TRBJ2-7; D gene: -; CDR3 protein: CASSLTFRAEQYF; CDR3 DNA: TGTGCCAGCAGCCTAACTTTCAGGGCTGAGCAGTACTTC
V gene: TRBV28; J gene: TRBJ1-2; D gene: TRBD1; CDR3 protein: CASSSGGVGTGVYGYTF; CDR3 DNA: TGTGCCAGCAGTTCCGGGGGGGTGGGGACAGGGGTCTATGGCTACACCTTC
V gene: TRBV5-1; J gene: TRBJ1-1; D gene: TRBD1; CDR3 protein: CASSPRTGWDTEAFF; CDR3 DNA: TGCGCCAGCAGCCCAAGGACAGGGTGGGACACTGAAGCTTTCTTT
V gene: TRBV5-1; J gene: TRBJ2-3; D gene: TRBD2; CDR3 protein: CASSLLGLVGISSTDTQYF; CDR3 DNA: TGCGCCAGCAGCTTGTTGGGACTAGTCGGAATCTCTAGCACAGATACGCAGTATTTT
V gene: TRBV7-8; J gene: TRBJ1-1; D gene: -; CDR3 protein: CASSLYGGTGEAFF; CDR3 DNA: TGTGCCAGCAGCTTATACGGGGGAACGGGTGAAGCTTTCTTT
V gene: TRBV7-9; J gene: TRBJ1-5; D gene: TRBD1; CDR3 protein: CASTMFGQGDQPQHF; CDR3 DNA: TGTGCCAGCACGATGTTCGGACAGGGCGATCAGCCCCAGCATTTT
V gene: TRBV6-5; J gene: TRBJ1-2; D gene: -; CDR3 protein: CASRGGSPGQGGYTF; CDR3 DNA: TGTGCCAGCAGGGGGGGGTCACCGGGACAAGGAGGCTACACCTTC
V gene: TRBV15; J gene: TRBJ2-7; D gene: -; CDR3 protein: CATSRDPAGPYEQYF; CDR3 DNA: TGTGCCACCAGCAGAGATCCGGCGGGGCCCTACGAGCAGTACTTC
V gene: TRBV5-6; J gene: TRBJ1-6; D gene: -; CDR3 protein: CASSWQGDSPLHF; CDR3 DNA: TGTGCCAGCAGCTGGCAAGGGGATTCACCCCTCCACTTT
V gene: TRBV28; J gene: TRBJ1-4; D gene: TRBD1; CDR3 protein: CASRDQGQGIEKLFF; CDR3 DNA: TGTGCCAGCAGGGATCAGGGACAGGGGATTGAAAAACTGTTTTTT
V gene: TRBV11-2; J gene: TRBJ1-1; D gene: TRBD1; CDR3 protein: CASSRDRSAEAFF; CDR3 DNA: TGTGCCAGCAGCCGGGACAGGTCTGCTGAAGCTTTCTTT
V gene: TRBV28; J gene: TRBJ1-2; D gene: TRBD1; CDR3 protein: CASSADRGYGYTF; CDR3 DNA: TGTGCCAGCAGTGCCGACAGGGGGTACGGCTACACCTTC
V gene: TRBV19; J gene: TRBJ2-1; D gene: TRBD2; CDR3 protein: CASSIGTGGPNEQFF; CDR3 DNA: TGTGCCAGTAGTATTGGGACGGGAGGGCCAAATGAGCAGTTCTTC
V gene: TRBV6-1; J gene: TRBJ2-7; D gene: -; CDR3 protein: CASDQPPGLSYEQYF; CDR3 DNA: TGTGCCAGCGACCAGCCCCCAGGGTTGAGCTACGAGCAGTACTTC
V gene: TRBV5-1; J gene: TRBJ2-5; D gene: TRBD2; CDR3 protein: CASSWTGTSGRGSPETQYF; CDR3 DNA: TGCGCCAGCAGCTGGACCGGGACTAGCGGGAGGGGTTCGCCAGAGACCCAGTACTTC
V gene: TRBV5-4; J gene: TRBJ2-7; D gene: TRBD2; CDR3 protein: CASSLGGGTSGRELYF; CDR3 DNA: TGTGCCAGCAGCTTGGGGGGTGGGACTAGCGGGAGAGAGCTCTACTTC
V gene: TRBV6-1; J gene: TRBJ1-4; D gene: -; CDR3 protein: CATQAAGRGKLFF; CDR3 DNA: TGTGCCACTCAGGCAGCCGGTAGAGGGAAACTGTTTTTT
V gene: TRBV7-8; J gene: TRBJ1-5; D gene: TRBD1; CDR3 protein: CASSLRQGAISNQPQHF; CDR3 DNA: TGTGCCAGCAGCTTACGACAGGGGGCGATTAGCAATCAGCCCCAGCATTTT
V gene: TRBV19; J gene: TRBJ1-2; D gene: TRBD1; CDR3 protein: CASRRTGAIVSYGYTF; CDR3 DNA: TGTGCCAGTAGACGGACAGGGGCGATAGTGAGCTATGGCTACACCTTC
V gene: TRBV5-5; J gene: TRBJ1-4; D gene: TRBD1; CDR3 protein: CASSQGQVNEKLFF; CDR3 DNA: TGTGCCAGCAGCCAGGGACAGGTTAATGAAAAACTGTTTTTT
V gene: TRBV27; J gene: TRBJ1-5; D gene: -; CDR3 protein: CASSFSGRGQPQHF; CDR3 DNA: TGTGCCAGCAGTTTTTCGGGGAGAGGTCAGCCCCAGCATTTT
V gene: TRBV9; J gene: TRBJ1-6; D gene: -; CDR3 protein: CASSVASRGSYNSPLHF; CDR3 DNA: TGTGCCAGCAGCGTAGCTTCCAGGGGCTCCTATAATTCACCCCTCCACTTT
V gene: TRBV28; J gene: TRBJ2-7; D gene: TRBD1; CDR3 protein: CASSLLETGREQYF; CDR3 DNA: TGTGCCAGCAGTTTACTGGAGACAGGGCGCGAGCAGTACTTC
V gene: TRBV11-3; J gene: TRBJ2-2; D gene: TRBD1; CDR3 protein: CASSLVWQGAGGELFF; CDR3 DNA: TGTGCCAGCAGCTTAGTCTGGCAGGGGGCCGGCGGGGAGCTGTTTTTT
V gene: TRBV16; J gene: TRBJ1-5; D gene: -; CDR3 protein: CASSQGRGNQPQHF; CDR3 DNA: TGTGCCAGCAGCCAAGGGAGAGGCAATCAGCCCCAGCATTTT
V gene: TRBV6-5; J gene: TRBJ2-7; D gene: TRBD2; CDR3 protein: CASSYSTSAIHEQYF; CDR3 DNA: TGTGCCAGCAGTTACTCGACTAGCGCCATCCACGAGCAGTACTTC
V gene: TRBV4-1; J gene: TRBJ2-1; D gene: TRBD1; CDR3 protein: CASSQEVQGDEQFF; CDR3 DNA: TGCGCCAGCAGCCAAGAAGTCCAGGGGGATGAGCAGTTCTTC
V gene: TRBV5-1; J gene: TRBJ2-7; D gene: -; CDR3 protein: CASSPPGDSYEQYF; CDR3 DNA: TGCGCCAGCAGCCCCCCCGGGGACTCCTACGAGCAGTACTTC
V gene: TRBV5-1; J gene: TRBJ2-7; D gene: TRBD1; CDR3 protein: CASSPVPGQGKEGHEQYF; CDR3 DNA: TGCGCCAGCAGCCCCGTCCCGGGACAGGGGAAGGAAGGGCACGAGCAGTACTTC
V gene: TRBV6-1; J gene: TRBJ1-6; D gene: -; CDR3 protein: CASRWDTHNSPLHF; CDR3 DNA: TGTGCCAGCAGGTGGGACACCCATAATTCACCCCTCCACTTT